This T cell receptor (beta chain) emerged from a study of blood T cells in healthy people across ages. The CDR3 extends over 15 amino acids. Germline V lookup: CDR1 MNHNY, CDR2 SVGAGI (reference sequence). Deletions cut 5 bases from V and 4 bases from J, with 14 bases between. A second PCR, run for roughly 7 to 12 cycles, used a sample-barcoded 5' primer plus a J-beta primer mix. From the 5' RACE reads, TCRdb called clonotypes with MiXCR, one entry per CDR3 protein. The table records about 1.8 million distinct CDR3 sequences, about 49% of them present only once. As concerns this clonotype: Antigen specificity is unknown.

The donors, aged roughly 6 to 95, were healthy Caucasians from Russia. Drawing of peripheral blood yielded about 10 milliliters from each donor. General study findings and limits: It was held that diversity estimates obtained from one million T cells represented underestimates. Roughly linear declines in TCR beta diversity per million T cells occurred with age.

The sequenced sample was blood. The chain links TRBV6-6 to TRBJ2-2; perhaps TRBD1 as D (6 bases). This sequence originates from a woman aged 40 to 50 in good health. CDR3 DNA sequence: TGTGCCAGCAGTAGGACAGCCTTGGGCACCGGGGAGCTGTTTTTT. Protein product: CASSRTALGTGELFF.